One and the same sample provided the 23 T cell receptor beta chains below, sequenced in a study of blood T cell repertoires in COVID-19. The data were produced by immunoSEQ multiplex PCR, yet TCRdb's version contains in-frame clones alone and is incomplete. The sample holds some 270,000 clones, around 83% seen once. Sequencing used peripheral blood. The source is a woman between 40 and 50 years old who had recovered from COVID-19.

This chain uses TRBV27 with TRBJ2-2; D is uncertain. Germline CDR1 and CDR2: MNHEY and SMNVEV (reference sequence). The germline V and J ends were trimmed by 7 bases and 8 bases, with 14 bases remaining between them. CDR3 length: 13 amino acids. DNA of the CDR3: TGTGCCAGCATTTGGGCCCCTCCTGGGGAGCTGTTTTTT. As protein: CASIWAPPGELFF.

The chain recombines TRBV19 with TRBJ2-1; 7 bases are shared with TRBD1. Germline CDR1 and CDR2: LNHDA and SQIVND (reference sequence). V lost 2 bases to trimming and J lost 1 base; unmatched junction nucleotides: 2. This CDR3 spans 15 amino acids. The CDR3 sequence: CASSINRGSYNEQFF. CDR3 in DNA: TGTGCCAGTAGTATAAACAGGGGTTCCTACAATGAGCAGTTCTTC.

This chain uses TRBV7-2 with TRBJ2-1, with TRBD2 identical over 10 bases. Germline V CDR1 and CDR2: SGHTA, FQGNSA. The CDR3 is 14 residues long. V gave up 5 bases and J gave up 9 bases; unmatched junction bases: 7. The CDR3 DNA reads TGTGCCAGCAGCGCACGACTAGCGGGTAGTGAGCAGTTCTTC. It yields the protein CASSARLAGSEQFF.

This chain joins TRBV9 and TRBJ2-3; 8 nucleotides match TRBD1. Per germline, CDR1 SGDLS and CDR2 YYNGEE. The CDR3 runs to 15 residues. V shed 3 bases and J 8 bases; nucleotides not matched to a gene: 11. CDR3 sequence reads: CASSELQGEFATQYF. In nucleotides, the CDR3 is TGTGCCAGCAGCGAGTTACAGGGGGAGTTCGCTACGCAGTATTTT.

V and J are TRBV5-6 and TRBJ1-4; D not certain. V shed 0 bases and J shed 3 bases, with 9 bases lying between them. Germline V gives CDR1 SGHDT, CDR2 YYEEEE. The CDR3 runs 15 residues. CDR3 DNA sequence: TGTGCCAGCAGCTTGGGGTGGGCCCCTAATGAAAAACTGTTTTTT. This encodes CASSLGWAPNEKLFF.

The chain recombines TRBV30 with TRBJ2-5; D gene uncertain. Germline loops: CDR1 GTSNPN, CDR2 SVGIG (reference sequence). Trimming left V 1 base short and J 9 bases short, with 15 bases between. The CDR3 consists of 13 residues. As DNA, the CDR3 is TGTGCCTGGAGTGAAACTATAGTCAAGGCCCAGTACTTC. Residues: CAWSETIVKAQYF. Filled out from reference TRBV30 and TRBJ2-5, the complete variable domain reads SQTIHQWPATLVQPVGSPLSLECTVEGTSNPNLYWYRQAAGRGLQLLFYSVGIGQISSEVPQNLSASRPQDRQFILSSKKLLLSDSGFYLCAWSETIVKAQYFGPGTRLLVL.

The CDR3 DNA reads TGTGCCAGCATCGACCCGACAGTCAACTATGGCTACACCTTC. This translates into CASIDPTVNYGYTF. V and J are TRBV28 and TRBJ1-2, with D tentatively TRBD1 (5 bases). Trimming left V 7 bases short and J 2 bases short, with 14 bases between. The CDR3 consists of 14 residues. Germline values: CDR1 MDHEN, CDR2 SYDVKM.

This clone was seen a few times. Distinct nucleotide sequences in the sample also encode this CDR3. V gene TRBV5-1 combines with J gene TRBJ2-7; 8 bases fit TRBD1. The V and J ends lost 0 bases and 5 bases, in that order; junction bases with no gene match: 7. Germline CDR1 is SGHRS and CDR2 is YFSETQ. This CDR3 contains 15 residues. The CDR3 protein is CASSLDGQGVHEQYF. As DNA, the CDR3 is TGCGCCAGCAGCTTGGACGGACAGGGTGTCCACGAGCAGTACTTC.

The chain combines TRBV28 with TRBJ1-2; D is uncertain. With 2 bases removed from V and 3 bases from J, the gap between germline ends came to 7 bases. The V gene's germline CDR1 is MDHEN and CDR2 SYDVKM. The CDR3 contains 13 residues. CDR3 amino acids: CASSLAPDYGYTF. In nucleotides, the CDR3 is TGTGCCAGCAGTTTAGCGCCCGACTATGGCTACACCTTC.

V usage is TRBV28 and J usage is TRBJ2-3, with TRBD2 matching over 7 bases. V lost 3 bases and J lost 2; bases outside the gene matches: 14. This CDR3 has 18 amino acids. From germline, CDR1 is MDHEN and CDR2 SYDVKM. Written as DNA, the CDR3 is TGTGCCAGCAGTTTTGGCCCCTGGGGGAGGGAGAACACAGATACGCAGTATTTT. It translates to CASSFGPWGRENTDTQYF.

The rearrangement uses TRBV28 and TRBJ2-6, with D tentatively TRBD2 (5 bases). Per germline, CDR1 MDHEN and CDR2 SYDVKM. Trimming stripped 1 base from V and 4 bases from J, with 14 bases between. CDR3 length equals 17 residues. In nucleotides, the CDR3 is TGTGCCAGCAGTTTATCATCTTGGGGAGCCGGGGCCAACGTCCTGACTTTC. This sequence encodes CASSLSSWGAGANVLTF. Combining the CDR3 with reference TRBV28 and TRBJ2-6 gives the whole variable domain DVKVTQSSRYLVKRTGEKVFLECVQDMDHENMFWYRQDPGLGLRLIYFSYDVKMKEKGDIPEGYSVSREKKERFSLILESASTNQTSMYLCASSLSSWGAGANVLTFGAGSRLTVL.

On this clone: Within the sample, other DNA sequences also encode this same CDR3. The V call is TRBV29-1, the J call TRBJ1-1, with unresolved D. Trimming took 7 bases from V and 1 from J, leaving 4 bases between them. This CDR3 comprises 10 residues. Germline CDR1 and CDR2: SQVTM and ANQGSEA. The CDR3 region is CSAQNTEAFF. The CDR3 region has the DNA TGCAGCGCCCAGAACACTGAAGCTTTCTTT.

This rearrangement joins TRBV6-5 to TRBJ1-5; D gene uncertain. V was trimmed by 6 bases and J by 4 bases, leaving 10 bases between them. This CDR3 spans 13 amino acids. Per the germline V gene, CDR1 is MNHEY and CDR2 is SVGAGI. The chain's CDR3 is CASRRDGNQPQHF. Written as DNA, the CDR3 is TGTGCCAGCAGAAGAGACGGGAATCAGCCCCAGCATTTT.

This clone appeared a single time. The rearrangement uses TRBV3-1 (or the pseudogene TRBV3-2) and TRBJ1-2; no definite D call. Deletions cut 3 bases from V and 6 bases from J, with 8 bases between. Per germline, CDR1 LGHDT and CDR2 YNNKEL (reference sequence). The CDR3 totals 12 residues. CDR3 residues: CASSHLTDGYTF. In DNA form, the CDR3 reads TGTGCCAGCAGCCACCTCACTGATGGCTACACCTTC.

The chain couples TRBV7-2 to TRBJ2-7; 8 bases match TRBD2. The V and J ends lost 1 base and 5 bases, in that order; junction bases with no gene match: 7. CDR1 SGHTA and CDR2 FQGNSA come from the germline V gene. The CDR3 runs to 15 residues. This chain's CDR3 is CASSLEGLVFDEQYF. The DNA of the CDR3 is TGTGCCAGCAGCTTAGAGGGACTAGTTTTCGACGAGCAGTACTTC.

This sequence joins TRBV15 and TRBJ2-7; TRBD1 might be the D (5 bases). V lost 1 base to trimming and J lost 0 bases, with 10 bases between them. The CDR3 covers 15 residues. Germline CDR1 is LNHNV and CDR2 is YYDKDF (reference sequence). CDR3 in amino acids: CATSRGVTGSYEQYF. The CDR3 coding sequence is TGTGCCACCAGCAGAGGAGTTACAGGCTCCTACGAGCAGTACTTC.

The V call is TRBV5-6, the J call TRBJ1-1; 7 positions match TRBD1. Germline values: CDR1 SGHDT, CDR2 YYEEEE. The CDR3 is made up of 13 amino acids. V trimming: 1 base; J trimming: 3 bases; junction bases outside the gene matches: 0. The CDR3 DNA reads as TGTGCCAGCAGCTTGCAGGGGGACACTGAAGCTTTCTTT. Translation gives CASSLQGDTEAFF.

A remark on this clone: One junction end disagrees with the germline gene, perhaps due to a read error. This rearrangement joins TRBV12-3 or TRBV12-4 to TRBJ2-2, with 11 bases lining up with TRBD2. The CDR3 is 13 residues long. CDR3 in amino acids: CASSLLSGGVLFF. CDR3 in DNA: TGTGCCAGCAGTTTGCTTAGCGGGGGGGTGCTGTTTTTT.

V gene TRBV27 combines with J gene TRBJ1-5; no clear D. Germline V gene lookup returns CDR1 MNHEY and CDR2 SMNVEV (reference sequence). The germline V and J ends were trimmed by 3 bases and 0 bases, with 3 bases remaining between them. The CDR3 totals 13 residues. Written as DNA, the CDR3 is TGTGCCAGCAGTTTCAGTAGCAATCAGCCCCAGCATTTT. This codes for CASSFSSNQPQHF.

The chain is built from TRBV18 and TRBJ1-4; weak D call: TRBD1 (5 bases). Germline-derived CDR1 and CDR2 are KGHSH and LQKENI. V lost 3 bases, J lost 6 bases, and 11 bases lay in between. The CDR3 contains 14 residues. In DNA, the CDR3 is TGTGCCAGCTCACCCGCCAGCAGGGATGAAAAACTGTTTTTT. Amino acid sequence: CASSPASRDEKLFF. The full variable domain, its missing parts supplied by reference TRBV18 and TRBJ1-4, is NAGVMQNPRHLVRRRGQEARLRCSPMKGHSHVYWYRQLPEEGLKFMVYLQKENIIDESGMPKERFSAEFPKEGPSILRIQQVVRGDSAAYFCASSPASRDEKLFFGSGTQLSVL.

The chain employs TRBV28 and TRBJ2-2; a weak D match, TRBD2 (5 bases). From germline, CDR1 is MDHEN and CDR2 SYDVKM. The CDR3 totals 16 residues. V was clipped by 5 bases and J by 0 bases, with 13 bases between them. The CDR3 loop reads CASSPPLGTNTGELFF. Here the CDR3 DNA reads TGTGCCAGCAGTCCGCCACTAGGAACGAACACCGGGGAGCTGTTTTTT.

The V and J genes are TRBV6-6 and TRBJ1-1; TRBD1 matches at 7 bases. The CDR3 covers 13 residues. The J segment lost 8 bases and the V segment lost 6 bases, leaving 9 bases of the junction unmatched. CDR1 and CDR2 from the germline V gene are MNHNY and SVGAGI (reference sequence). The CDR3 here is CASSRGTVLEAFF. DNA of the CDR3: TGTGCCAGCAGCCGCGGGACAGTTCTAGAAGCTTTCTTT.

The V gene is TRBV3-1 (or the pseudogene TRBV3-2), the J gene TRBJ1-1; D is perhaps TRBD1 (5 bases). V was clipped by 1 base and J by 0 bases, with 12 bases between them. The CDR3 length is 16 residues. Germline CDR1 LGHDT, CDR2 YNNKEL (reference sequence). The CDR3: CASSQATVNMNTEAFF. The CDR3 coding sequence is TGTGCCAGCAGCCAAGCGACAGTGAACATGAACACTGAAGCTTTCTTT.